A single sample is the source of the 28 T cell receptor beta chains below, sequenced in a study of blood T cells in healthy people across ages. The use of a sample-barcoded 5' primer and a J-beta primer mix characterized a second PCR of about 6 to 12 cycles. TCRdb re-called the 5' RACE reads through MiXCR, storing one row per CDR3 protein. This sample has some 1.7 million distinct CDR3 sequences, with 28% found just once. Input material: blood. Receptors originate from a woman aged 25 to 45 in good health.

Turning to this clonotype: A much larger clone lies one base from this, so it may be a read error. The CDR3 region has the DNA TGTGCCATCAGTGAGCTAGGTCCTGAGCAGGTCTTC. This translates into CAISELGPEQVF. V is TRBV10-3 and J is TRBJ2-1; no definite D call. The CDR3 is made up of 12 amino acids. CDR1 and CDR2 (germline): ENHRY, SYGVKD.

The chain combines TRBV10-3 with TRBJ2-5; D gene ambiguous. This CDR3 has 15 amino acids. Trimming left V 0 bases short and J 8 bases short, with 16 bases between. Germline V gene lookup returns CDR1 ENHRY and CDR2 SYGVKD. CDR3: CAISESTRPSGTQYF. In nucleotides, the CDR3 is TGTGCCATCAGTGAGTCGACTCGACCGTCAGGAACCCAGTACTTC.

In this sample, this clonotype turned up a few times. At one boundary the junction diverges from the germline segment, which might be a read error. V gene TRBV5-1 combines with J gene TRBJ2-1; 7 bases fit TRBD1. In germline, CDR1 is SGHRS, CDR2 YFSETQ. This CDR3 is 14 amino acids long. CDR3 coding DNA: TGCGCCAACAGCGTTTCGACAGGGAGCAATGAGCAGTTCTTC. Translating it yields CANSVSTGSNEQFF.

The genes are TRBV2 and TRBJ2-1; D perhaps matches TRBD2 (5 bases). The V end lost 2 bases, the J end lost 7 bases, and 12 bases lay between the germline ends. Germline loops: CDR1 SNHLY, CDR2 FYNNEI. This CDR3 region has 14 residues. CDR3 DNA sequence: TGTGCCAGCAGTGAAAGACTGAGGAGGAATGAGCAGTTCTTC. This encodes CASSERLRRNEQFF.

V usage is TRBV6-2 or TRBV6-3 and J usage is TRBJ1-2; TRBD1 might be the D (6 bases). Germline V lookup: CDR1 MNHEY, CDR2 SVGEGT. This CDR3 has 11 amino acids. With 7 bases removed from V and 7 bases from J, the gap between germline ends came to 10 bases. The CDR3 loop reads CASKGVSGYTF. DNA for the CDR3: TGTGCCAGCAAGGGGGTGAGTGGCTACACCTTC.

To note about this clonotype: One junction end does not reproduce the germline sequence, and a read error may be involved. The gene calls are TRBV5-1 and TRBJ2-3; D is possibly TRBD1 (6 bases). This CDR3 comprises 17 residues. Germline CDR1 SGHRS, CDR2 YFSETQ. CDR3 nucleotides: TGCGTCAGCAGCCGAAAACAGGGTGGAGTTCCCACAGATACGCAGTATTTT. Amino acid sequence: CVSSRKQGGVPTDTQYF.

CDR3 nucleotides: TGTGCCAGCAGCTTGCAGGCTTGGGGTGAGCAGTTCTTC. Protein sequence: CASSLQAWGEQFF. The V and J genes are TRBV7-7 and TRBJ2-1, with D uncertain. CDR3 length: 13 residues. Deletions cut 3 bases from V and 9 bases from J, with 12 bases between. Germline values: CDR1 SSHAT, CDR2 FNYEAQ (reference sequence).

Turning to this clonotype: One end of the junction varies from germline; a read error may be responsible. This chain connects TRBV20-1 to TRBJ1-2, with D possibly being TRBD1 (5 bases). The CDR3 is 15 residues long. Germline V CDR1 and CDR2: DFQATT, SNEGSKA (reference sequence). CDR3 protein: CSARDQGVVLDGYTF. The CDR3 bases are TGCAGTGCTAGAGACCAGGGCGTGGTCCTAGATGGTTACACCTTC.

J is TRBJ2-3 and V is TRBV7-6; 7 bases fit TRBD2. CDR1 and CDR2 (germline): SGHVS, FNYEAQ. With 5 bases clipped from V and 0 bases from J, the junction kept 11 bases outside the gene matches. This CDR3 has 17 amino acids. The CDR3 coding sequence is TGTGCCAGCAGCCCGGGGAGCGGGGCCCCTAGCACAGATACGCAGTATTTT. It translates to CASSPGSGAPSTDTQYF.

The chain's CDR3 is CASSVTPEGGGGYTF. The DNA for the CDR3 is TGTGCCAGCAGCGTAACCCCAGAAGGGGGTGGTGGCTACACCTTC. The chain carries TRBV9 and TRBJ1-2; possibly TRBD1 for D (6 bases). V was trimmed by 1 base and J by 7 bases, leaving 17 bases between them. Germline V CDR1 and CDR2: SGDLS, YYNGEE. The CDR3 is 15 residues long.

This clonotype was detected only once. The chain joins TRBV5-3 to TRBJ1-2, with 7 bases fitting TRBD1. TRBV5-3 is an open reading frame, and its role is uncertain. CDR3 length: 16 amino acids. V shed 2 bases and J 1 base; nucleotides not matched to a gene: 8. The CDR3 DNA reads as TGTGCCAGAAGCTTCAACCAGGGGGATTGTAACTATGGCTACACCTTC. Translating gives CARSFNQGDCNYGYTF.

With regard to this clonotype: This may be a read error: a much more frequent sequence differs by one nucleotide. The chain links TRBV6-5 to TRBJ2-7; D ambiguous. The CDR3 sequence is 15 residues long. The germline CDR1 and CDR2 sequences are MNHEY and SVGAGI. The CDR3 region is CASGYSVTSTYEQYF. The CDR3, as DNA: TGTGCCAGCGGTTACTCGGTTACCTCAACCTACGAGCAGTACTTC.

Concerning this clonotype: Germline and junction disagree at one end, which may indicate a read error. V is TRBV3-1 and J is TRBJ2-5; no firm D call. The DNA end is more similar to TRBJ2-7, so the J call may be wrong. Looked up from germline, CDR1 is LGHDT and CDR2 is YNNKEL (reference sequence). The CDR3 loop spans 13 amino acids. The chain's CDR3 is CTSSTQTGYEQYF. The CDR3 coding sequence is TGTACCAGCAGCACTCAAACCGGGTACGAGCAGTACTTC.

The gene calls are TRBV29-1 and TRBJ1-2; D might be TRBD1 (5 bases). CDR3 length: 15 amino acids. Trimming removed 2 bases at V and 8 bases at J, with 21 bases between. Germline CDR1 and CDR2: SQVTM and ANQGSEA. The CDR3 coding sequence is TGCAGCGTTGAAAATCCAGGGATGAGACGTTGGGGCTACACCTTC. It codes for CSVENPGMRRWGYTF. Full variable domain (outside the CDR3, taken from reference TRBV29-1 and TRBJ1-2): SAVISQKPSRDICQRGTSLTIQCQVDSQVTMMFWYRQQPGQSLTLIATANQGSEATYESGFVIDKFPISRPNLTFSTLTVSNMSPEDSSIYLCSVENPGMRRWGYTFGSGTRLTVV.

In nucleotides, the CDR3 is TGTGCCAGCAGCTTATTTGCGGGAGGGGAAGATACGCAGTATTTT. Translation gives CASSLFAGGEDTQYF. V usage is TRBV7-2 and J usage is TRBJ2-3, with 9 positions matching TRBD2. Germline V gives CDR1 SGHTA, CDR2 FQGNSA. The CDR3 runs 15 residues. Unmatched junction bases numbered 5, after V lost 2 bases and J lost 5 bases.

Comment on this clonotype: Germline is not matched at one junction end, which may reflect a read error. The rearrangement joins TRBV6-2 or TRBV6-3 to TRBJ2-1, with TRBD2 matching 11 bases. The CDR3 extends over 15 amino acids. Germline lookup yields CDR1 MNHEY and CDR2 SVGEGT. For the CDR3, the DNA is TGTGCCTGCAGCCCCGGGACTAGCGGTTACAATGAGCAGTTCTTC. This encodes CACSPGTSGYNEQFF.

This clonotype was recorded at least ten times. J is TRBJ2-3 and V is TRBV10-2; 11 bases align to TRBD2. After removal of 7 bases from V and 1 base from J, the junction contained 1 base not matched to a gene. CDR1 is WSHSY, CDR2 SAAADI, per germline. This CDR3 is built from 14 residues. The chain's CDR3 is CASTLAGGTDTQYF. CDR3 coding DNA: TGCGCCAGCACACTAGCGGGAGGCACAGATACGCAGTATTTT.

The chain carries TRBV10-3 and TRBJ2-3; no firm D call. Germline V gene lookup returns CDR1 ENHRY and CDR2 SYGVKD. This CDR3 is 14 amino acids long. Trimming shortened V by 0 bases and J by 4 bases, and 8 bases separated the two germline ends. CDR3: CAISESVGSDTQYF. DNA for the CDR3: TGTGCCATCAGTGAGTCGGTGGGTTCAGATACGCAGTATTTT.

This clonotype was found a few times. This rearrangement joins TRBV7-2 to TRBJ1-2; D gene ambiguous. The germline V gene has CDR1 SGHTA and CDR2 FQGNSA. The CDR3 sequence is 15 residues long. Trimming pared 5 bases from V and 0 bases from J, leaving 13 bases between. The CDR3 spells CASSAPGSPNYGYTF. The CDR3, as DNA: TGTGCCAGCAGCGCACCTGGCAGTCCTAACTATGGCTACACCTTC.

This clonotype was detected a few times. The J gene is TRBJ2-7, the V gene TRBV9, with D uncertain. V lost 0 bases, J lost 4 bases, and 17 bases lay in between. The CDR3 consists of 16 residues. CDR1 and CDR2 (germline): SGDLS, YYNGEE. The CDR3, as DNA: TGTGCCAGCAGCGTAGGGGCAGGCCCCGCTCCGTACGAGCAGTACTTC. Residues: CASSVGAGPAPYEQYF. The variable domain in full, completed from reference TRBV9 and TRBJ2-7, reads DSGVTQTPKHLITATGQRVTLRCSPRSGDLSVYWYQQSLDQGLQFLIQYYNGEERAKGNILERFSAQQFPDLHSELNLSSLELGDSALYFCASSVGAGPAPYEQYFGPGTRLTVT.

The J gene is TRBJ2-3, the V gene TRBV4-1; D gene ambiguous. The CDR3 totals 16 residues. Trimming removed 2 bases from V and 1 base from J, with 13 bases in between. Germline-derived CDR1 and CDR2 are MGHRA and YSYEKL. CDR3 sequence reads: CASSQIARPGTDTQYF. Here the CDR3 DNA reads TGCGCCAGCAGCCAAATTGCGCGGCCAGGCACAGATACGCAGTATTTT.

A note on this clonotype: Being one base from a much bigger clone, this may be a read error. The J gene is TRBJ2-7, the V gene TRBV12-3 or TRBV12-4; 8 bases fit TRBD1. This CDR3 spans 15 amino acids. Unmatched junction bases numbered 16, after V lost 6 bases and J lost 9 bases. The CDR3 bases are TGTGCCAGCAGAGGGGACAGGACCCGACTGGGAGGGCAGTACTTC. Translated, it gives CASRGDRTRLGGQYF.

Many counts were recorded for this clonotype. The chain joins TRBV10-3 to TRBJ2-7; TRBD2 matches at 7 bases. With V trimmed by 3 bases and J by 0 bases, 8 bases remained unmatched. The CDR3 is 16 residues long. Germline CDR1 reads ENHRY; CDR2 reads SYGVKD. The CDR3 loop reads CAISETASGRSYEQYF. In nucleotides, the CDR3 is TGTGCCATCAGTGAAACGGCTAGCGGCCGCTCCTACGAGCAGTACTTC.

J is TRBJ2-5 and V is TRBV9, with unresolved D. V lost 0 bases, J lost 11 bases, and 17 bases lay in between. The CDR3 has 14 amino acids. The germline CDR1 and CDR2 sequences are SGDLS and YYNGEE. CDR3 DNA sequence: TGTGCCAGCAGCGTAGGAATGGAAGGGCTTGAGCAGTACTTC. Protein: CASSVGMEGLEQYF.

CDR3 bases: TGCAGCGTTGAAAAGGGAGCGGGGGCCCTATACGAGCAGTACTTC. Translation: CSVEKGAGALYEQYF. This sequence joins TRBV29-1 and TRBJ2-7; 8 bases are a match to TRBD2. Unmatched junction bases numbered 10, after V lost 2 bases and J lost 4 bases. CDR3 length: 15 residues. In germline, CDR1 is SQVTM, CDR2 ANQGSEA.

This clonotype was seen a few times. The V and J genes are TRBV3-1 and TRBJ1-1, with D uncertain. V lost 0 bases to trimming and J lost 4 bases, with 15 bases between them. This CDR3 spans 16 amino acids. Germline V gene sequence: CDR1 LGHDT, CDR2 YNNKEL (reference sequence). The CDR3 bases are TGTGCCAGCAGCCAAGAGCGGGCAGTTATGAGCACTGAAGCTTTCTTT. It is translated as CASSQERAVMSTEAFF.

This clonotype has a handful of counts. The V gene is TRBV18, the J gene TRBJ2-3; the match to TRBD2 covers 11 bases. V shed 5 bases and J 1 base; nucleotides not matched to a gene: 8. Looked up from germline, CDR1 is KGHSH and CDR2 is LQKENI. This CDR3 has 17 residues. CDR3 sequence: CASSTKLAGAGTDTQYF. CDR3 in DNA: TGTGCCAGCTCAACAAAACTAGCGGGGGCCGGCACAGATACGCAGTATTTT.

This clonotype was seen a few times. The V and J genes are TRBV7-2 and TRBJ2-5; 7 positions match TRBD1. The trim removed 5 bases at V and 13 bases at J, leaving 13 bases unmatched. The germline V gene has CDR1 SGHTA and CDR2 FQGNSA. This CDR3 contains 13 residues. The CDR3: CASSLQDRSLSYF. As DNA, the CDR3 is TGTGCCAGCAGCCTACAGGACAGGTCTCTTTCGTACTTC.